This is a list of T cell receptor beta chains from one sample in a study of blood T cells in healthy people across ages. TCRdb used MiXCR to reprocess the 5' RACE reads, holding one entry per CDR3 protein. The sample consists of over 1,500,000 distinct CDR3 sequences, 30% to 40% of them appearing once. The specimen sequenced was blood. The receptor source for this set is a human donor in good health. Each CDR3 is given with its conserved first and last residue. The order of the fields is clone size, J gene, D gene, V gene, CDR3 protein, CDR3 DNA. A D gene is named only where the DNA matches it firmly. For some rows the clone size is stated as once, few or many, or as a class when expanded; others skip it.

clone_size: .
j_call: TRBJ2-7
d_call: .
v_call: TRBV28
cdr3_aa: CASSLTGSSGEQYF
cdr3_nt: TGTGCCAGCAGTTTGACAGGTTCCTCGGGCGAGCAGTACTTC

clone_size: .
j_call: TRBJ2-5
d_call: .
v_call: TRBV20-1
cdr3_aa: CSARDTGRRRETQYF
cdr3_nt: TGCAGTGCTAGAGATACCGGGAGAAGAAGGGAGACCCAGTACTTC

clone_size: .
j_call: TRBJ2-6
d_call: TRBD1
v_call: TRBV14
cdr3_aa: CASSPYRGPGANVLTF
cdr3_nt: TGTGCCAGCAGCCCCTACAGGGGACCTGGGGCCAACGTCCTGACTTTC

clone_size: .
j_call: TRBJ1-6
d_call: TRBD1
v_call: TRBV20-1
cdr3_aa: CSARRRTGAYNSPLHF
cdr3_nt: TGCAGTGCTAGAAGAAGGACAGGGGCTTATAATTCACCCCTCCACTTT

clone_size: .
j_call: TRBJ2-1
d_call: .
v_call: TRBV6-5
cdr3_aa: CASSTGPLYYNEQFF
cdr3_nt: TGTGCCAGCAGTACGGGCCCTCTCTACTACAATGAGCAGTTCTTC

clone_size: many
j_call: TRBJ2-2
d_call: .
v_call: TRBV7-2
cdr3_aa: CASIPRGTPTGELFF
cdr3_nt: TGTGCCAGCATCCCAAGGGGTACCCCCACCGGGGAGCTGTTTTTT

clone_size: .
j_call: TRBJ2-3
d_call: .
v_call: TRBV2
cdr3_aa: CASNRLDTQYF
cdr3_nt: TGTGCCAGCAATCGGCTGGATACGCAGTATTTT

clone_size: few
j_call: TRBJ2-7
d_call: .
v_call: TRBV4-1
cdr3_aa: CASSQDMAGSYEQYF
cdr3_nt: TGCGCCAGCAGCCAAGATATGGCGGGGTCGTACGAGCAGTACTTC

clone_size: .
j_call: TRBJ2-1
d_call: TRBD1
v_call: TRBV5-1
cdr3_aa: CASSLAIRQGPSPSYNEQFF
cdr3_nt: TGCGCCAGCAGCTTGGCAATTAGACAGGGGCCATCCCCCTCCTACAATGAGCAGTTCTTC

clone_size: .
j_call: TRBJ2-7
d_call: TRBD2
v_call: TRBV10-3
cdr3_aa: CAIRGTSGADEQYF
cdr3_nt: TGTGCCATCAGGGGGACTAGCGGGGCTGACGAGCAGTACTTC

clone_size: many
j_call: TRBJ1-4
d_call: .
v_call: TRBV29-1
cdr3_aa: CSAALPRGADEKLFF
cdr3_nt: TGCAGCGCCGCTCTCCCGCGGGGGGCGGATGAAAAACTGTTTTTT

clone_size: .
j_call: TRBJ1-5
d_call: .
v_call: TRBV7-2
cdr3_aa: CASSPLKEDQPQHF
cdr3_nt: TGTGCCAGCAGTCCCCTAAAGGAGGATCAGCCCCAGCATTTT

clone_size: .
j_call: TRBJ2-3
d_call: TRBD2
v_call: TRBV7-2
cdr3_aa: CASSRTSSGGDTQYF
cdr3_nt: TGTGCCAGCAGCCGAACTTCTAGCGGGGGCGATACGCAGTATTTT

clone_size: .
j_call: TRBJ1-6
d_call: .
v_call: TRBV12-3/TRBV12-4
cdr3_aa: CANSFAENSPLHF
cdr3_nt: TGTGCCAACAGTTTCGCGGAAAATTCACCCCTCCACTTT

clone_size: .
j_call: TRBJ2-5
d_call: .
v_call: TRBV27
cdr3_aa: CASSIAGSGVQETQYF
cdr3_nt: TGTGCCAGCAGTATCGCAGGTTCAGGGGTCCAAGAGACCCAGTACTTC

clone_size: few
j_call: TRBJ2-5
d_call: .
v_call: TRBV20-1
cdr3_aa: CSAIAPWIGETQYF
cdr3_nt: TGCAGTGCTATAGCCCCCTGGATCGGGGAGACCCAGTACTTC

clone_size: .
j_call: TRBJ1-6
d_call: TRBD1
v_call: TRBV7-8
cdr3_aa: CASSSTGQMISPLHF
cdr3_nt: TGTGCCAGCAGCTCGACAGGGCAAATGATTTCACCCCTCCACTTT

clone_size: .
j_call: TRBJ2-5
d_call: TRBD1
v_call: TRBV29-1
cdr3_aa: CSVPTDRGRGEQYF
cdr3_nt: TGCAGCGTCCCCACGGACAGGGGGCGAGGAGAGCAGTACTTC

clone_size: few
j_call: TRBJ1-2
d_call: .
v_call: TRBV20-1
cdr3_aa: CSASPIDREYYGYTF
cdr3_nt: TGCAGTGCTAGCCCCATCGACCGAGAATACTATGGCTACACCTTC

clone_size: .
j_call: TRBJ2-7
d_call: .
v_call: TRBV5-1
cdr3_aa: CAGSLGAGPYEQYF
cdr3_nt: TGCGCCGGCAGCTTGGGGGCGGGGCCCTACGAGCAGTACTTC

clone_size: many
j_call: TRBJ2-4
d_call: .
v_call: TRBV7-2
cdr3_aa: CASSLSVGDDIQYF
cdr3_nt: TGTGCCAGCAGCTTATCGGTAGGGGATGACATTCAGTACTTC

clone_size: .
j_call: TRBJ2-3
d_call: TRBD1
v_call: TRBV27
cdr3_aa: CASSLVVGTGTDTQYF
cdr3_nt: TGTGCCAGCAGTTTAGTCGTTGGGACAGGGACAGATACGCAGTATTTT

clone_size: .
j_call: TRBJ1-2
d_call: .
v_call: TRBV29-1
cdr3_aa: CSVEFGRGYTF
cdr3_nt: TGCAGCGTTGAATTTGGGAGGGGCTACACCTTC

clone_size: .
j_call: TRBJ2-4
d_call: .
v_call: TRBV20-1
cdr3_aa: CSARKGAKNIQYF
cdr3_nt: TGCAGTGCTAGAAAGGGGGCCAAAAACATTCAGTACTTC

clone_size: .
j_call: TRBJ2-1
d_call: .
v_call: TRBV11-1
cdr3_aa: CASSLGQPEYNEQFF
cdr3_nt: TGTGCCAGCAGCTTAGGTCAGCCCGAGTACAATGAGCAGTTCTTC

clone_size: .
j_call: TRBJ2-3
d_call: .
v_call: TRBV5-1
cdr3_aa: CASSLGSGQGRTDTQYF
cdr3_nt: TGCGCCAGCAGCTTGGGGAGCGGGCAGGGCCGCACAGATACGCAGTATTTT

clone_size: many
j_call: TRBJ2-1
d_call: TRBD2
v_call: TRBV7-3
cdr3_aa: CASSLTTSGGSYNEQFF
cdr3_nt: TGTGCCAGCAGCTTAACGACTAGCGGGGGGTCCTACAATGAGCAGTTCTTC

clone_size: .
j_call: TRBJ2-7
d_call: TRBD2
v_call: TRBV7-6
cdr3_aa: CASSLVGPTSGGYEQYF
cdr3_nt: TGTGCCAGCAGCTTAGTTGGGCCGACTAGCGGGGGCTACGAGCAGTACTTC

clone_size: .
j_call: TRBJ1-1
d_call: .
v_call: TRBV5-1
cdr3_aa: CASSLGLLGDNTEAFF
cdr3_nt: TGCGCCAGCAGCTTGGGTCTGCTGGGGGACAACACTGAAGCTTTCTTT

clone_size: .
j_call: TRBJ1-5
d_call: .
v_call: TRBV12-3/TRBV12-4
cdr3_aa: CASSRPEQYFGPGTPQHF
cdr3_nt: .

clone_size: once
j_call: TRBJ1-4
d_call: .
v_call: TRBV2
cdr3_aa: CASLGTNEKLFF
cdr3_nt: TGTGCCAGTTTGGGCACTAATGAAAAACTGTTTTTT

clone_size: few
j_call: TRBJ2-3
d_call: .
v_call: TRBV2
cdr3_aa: CASSELRAPDTQYF
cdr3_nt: TGTGCCAGCAGTGAACTGAGGGCCCCCGATACGCAGTATTTT

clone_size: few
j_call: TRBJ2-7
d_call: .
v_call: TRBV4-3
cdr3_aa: CASSQDGRGLYEQYF
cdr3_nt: TGCGCCAGCAGCCAAGATGGGAGGGGGCTGTACGAGCAGTACTTC

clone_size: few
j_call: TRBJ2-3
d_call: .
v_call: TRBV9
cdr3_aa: CASSVIQFTDTQYF
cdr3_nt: TGTGCCAGCAGCGTCATACAGTTCACAGATACGCAGTATTTT

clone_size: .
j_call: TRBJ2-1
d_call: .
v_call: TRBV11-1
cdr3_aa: CASRSEGGGYNEQFF
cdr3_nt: TGTGCCAGCAGATCCGAGGGGGGTGGTTACAATGAGCAGTTCTTC

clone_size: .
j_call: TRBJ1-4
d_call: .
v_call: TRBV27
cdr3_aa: CASSPQPGRGNEKLFF
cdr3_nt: TGTGCCAGCAGTCCCCAACCGGGACGGGGAAATGAAAAACTGTTTTTT

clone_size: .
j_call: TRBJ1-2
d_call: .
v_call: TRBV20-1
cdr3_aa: CSASSSGPHGYTF
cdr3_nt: TGCAGTGCTAGTTCCTCAGGGCCCCATGGCTACACCTTC

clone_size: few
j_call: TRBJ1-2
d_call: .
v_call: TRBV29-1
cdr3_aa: CSAIQTLNYGYTF
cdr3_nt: TGCAGCGCTATCCAGACACTTAACTATGGCTACACCTTC

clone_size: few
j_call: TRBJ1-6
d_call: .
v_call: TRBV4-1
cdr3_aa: CASSLPQGPNSPLHF
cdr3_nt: TGCGCCAGCAGCCTACCCCAGGGACCTAATTCACCCCTCCACTTT

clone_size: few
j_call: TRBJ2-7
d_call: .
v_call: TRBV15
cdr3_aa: CATSRKRESYEQYF
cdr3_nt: TGTGCCACCAGCAGAAAGAGAGAGTCCTACGAGCAGTACTTC

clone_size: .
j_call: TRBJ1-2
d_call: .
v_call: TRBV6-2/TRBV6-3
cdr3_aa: CASSYVVQGREINYGYTF
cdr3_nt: TGTGCCAGCAGTTACGTCGTCCAGGGGAGAGAAATCAACTATGGCTACACCTTC

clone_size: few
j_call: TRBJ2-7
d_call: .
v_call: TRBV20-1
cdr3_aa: CSALGQPDSYEQYF
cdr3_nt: TGCAGTGCTTTGGGCCAGCCTGACTCCTACGAGCAGTACTTC

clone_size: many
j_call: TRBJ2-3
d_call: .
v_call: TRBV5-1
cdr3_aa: CASSFSEMTDTQYF
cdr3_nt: TGCGCCAGCAGCTTCAGCGAAATGACAGATACGCAGTATTTT

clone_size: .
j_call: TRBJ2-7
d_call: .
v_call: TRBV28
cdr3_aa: CASSLTKFHEQYF
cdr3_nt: TGTGCCAGCAGTTTAACGAAATTCCACGAGCAGTACTTC

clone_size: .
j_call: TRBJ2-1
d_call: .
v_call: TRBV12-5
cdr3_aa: CASGHFYNEQFF
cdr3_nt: TGTGCTAGTGGTCATTTCTACAATGAGCAGTTCTTC